This T cell receptor beta chain derives from a study of cytomegalovirus exposure and HLA in healthy donors. Study conclusions and caveats: Subsequent analysis of the 100 to 150 validation repertoires found a tendency for first-cohort TCR clusters to co-occur.

In its sample, this clone was seen a few times. The antigen remains unidentified. Libraries were prepared by immunoSEQ multiplex PCR; TCRdb keeps only in-frame clonotypes and omits some of them. The sample records around 130,000 clones, more than 75% being singletons. This CDR3 is 12 amino acids long. V lost 1 base to trimming and J lost 8 bases, with 6 bases between them. Germline CDR1 and CDR2: SGHDT and YYEEEE. This rearrangement joins TRBV5-6 to TRBJ2-2; the D is unclear. The specimen sequenced was PBMCs. The sequence came from a woman aged 25 to 39 in good health and CMV-seronegative. The CDR3: CASSLFSGELFF. The DNA of the CDR3 is TGTGCCAGCAGCTTGTTTTCTGGGGAGCTGTTTTTT.